This T cell receptor (beta chain) was documented in a study of T cells in Graves' hyperthyroidism and ophthalmopathy. Study-level points and caveats: The model predicted ophthalmopathy a median around 6.5 months before onset.

The V segment lost 5 bases and the J segment 2 bases; nucleotides outside the gene matches: 11. CDR1 is SNHLY and CDR2 is FYNNEI in the germline V gene. The CDR3 is 16 residues long. From RNA transcripts, TCR beta CDR3 regions were amplified. During a first-round RT-PCR of the TCR CDR3, the HTBI primer set was used. TCRdb called the multiplex PCR reads again in MiXCR, with one record for every CDR3 protein. This sample carries approximately 200,000 distinct CDR3 sequences, approximately 20% of them seen once, and the ten largest clones take about 45%. In its sample, this clonotype was seen many times. The antigen is undetermined.

The chain employs TRBV2 and TRBJ1-2, with 7 bases that match TRBD1. The sequence was obtained from a middle-aged man with Graves' hyperthyroidism. Sample: blood. The CDR3 sequence: CASSRSSTTGNYGYTF. CDR3 bases: TGTGCCAGCAGTCGAAGCTCTACGACAGGGAACTATGGCTACACCTTC. The full variable domain, its missing parts supplied by reference TRBV2 and TRBJ1-2, is EPEVTQTPSHQVTQMGQEVILRCVPISNHLYFYWYRQILGQKVEFLVSFYNNEISEKSEIFDDQFSVERPDGSNFTLKIRSTKLEDSAMYFCASSRSSTTGNYGYTFGSGTRLTVV.